The source of this TCR beta chain is a study of graft-versus-host responses after intestinal transplantation. Study in general: Multivisceral, liver-intestinal, or isolated intestinal transplants were received by the recipients. Following induction with anti-thymocyte globulin, all recipients were given tacrolimus and steroids for approximately three years. Regarding the study as a whole: HvG clone declines early post-transplant were associated with peak circulating GvH levels. GvH clones appeared in recipient marrow, some first in ileum or blood.

The sample holds a few counts of this clone. Its specificity is not known. This table comes from immunoSEQ multiplex PCR, and its TCRdb copy is limited to in-frame clones, with some not included. Altogether about 130,000 clones are present, around nine tenths being singletons, with the ten largest covering around 0.16%. Trimming removed 6 bases from V and 10 bases from J, with 10 bases in between. CDR1 is ENHRY, CDR2 SYGVKD, per germline. The CDR3 sequence is 12 residues long. The receptor comes from a human donor who received an intestinal transplant. This specimen consisted of unstimulated CD4+ T cells sorted from spleen or lymph node cells, obtained before intestinal transplant. V usage is TRBV10-3 and J usage is TRBJ1-6, with D uncertain. The CDR3 protein is CAIRADASPLHF. The CDR3 DNA reads as TGTGCCATCAGAGCGGATGCCTCACCCCTCCACTTT.